This TCR beta chain comes out of a study of T cells in localized non-small cell lung cancer. On this clone: Its antigen is still unknown.

Repertoires were generated with immunoSEQ multiplex PCR, while TCRdb's copy carries only in-frame clones and drops some. Of about 29,000 clones in the sample, approximately 86% were seen once. Study-level points and caveats: Among the tissues sampled, uninvolved adjacent lung had the highest T cell clonality, above tumor. A median of about 52 clones ranked among the top 100 in tumor appeared in adjacent lung.

V gave up 6 bases and J gave up 5 bases; unmatched junction bases: 8. The germline V gene has CDR1 KGHSH and CDR2 LQKENI. The CDR3 loop spans 14 amino acids. The sequence came from a male donor aged 60 or older with stage I lung adenocarcinoma. Sequenced material: peripheral blood, taken before any cancer treatment. The rearrangement uses TRBV18 and TRBJ2-3; TRBD1 aligns across 7 bases. In DNA form, the CDR3 reads TGTGCCAGCTCCGACAGGGCAAGAGAAGATACGCAGTATTTT. The encoded protein is CASSDRAREDTQYF.